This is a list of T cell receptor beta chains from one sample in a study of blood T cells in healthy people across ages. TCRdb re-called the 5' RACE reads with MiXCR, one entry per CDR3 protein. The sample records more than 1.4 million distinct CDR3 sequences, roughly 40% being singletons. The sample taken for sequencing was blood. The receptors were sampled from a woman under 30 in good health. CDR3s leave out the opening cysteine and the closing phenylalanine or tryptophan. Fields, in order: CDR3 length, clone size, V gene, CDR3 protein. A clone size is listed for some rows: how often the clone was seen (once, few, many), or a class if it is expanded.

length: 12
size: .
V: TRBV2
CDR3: ASSEAIRQETQY

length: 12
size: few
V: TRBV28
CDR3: ASSFQGAVYEQY

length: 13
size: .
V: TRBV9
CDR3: ASSVGAGGNQPQH

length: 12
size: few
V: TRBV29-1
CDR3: SVAGQGGNQPQH

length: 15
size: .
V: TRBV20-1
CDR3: SAREDIKWSNNQPQH

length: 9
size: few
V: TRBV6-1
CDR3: ASNGNTEAF

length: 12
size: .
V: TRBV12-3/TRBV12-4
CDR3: ASSPKYSNQPQH

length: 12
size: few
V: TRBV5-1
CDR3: ASRPDGGYNEQF

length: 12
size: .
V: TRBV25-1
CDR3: ASSARDGGKKLF

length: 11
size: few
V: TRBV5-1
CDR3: ASSLAGLPVAF

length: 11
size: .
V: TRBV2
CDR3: ASSELLTDTQY

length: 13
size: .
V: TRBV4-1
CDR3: ASSQDGSAEETQY

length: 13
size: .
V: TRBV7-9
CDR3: ASSLGSWDRGLQY

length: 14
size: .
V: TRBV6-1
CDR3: ASSDGGNEDRYGYT

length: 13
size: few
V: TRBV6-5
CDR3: ASSYSTGGTETQY

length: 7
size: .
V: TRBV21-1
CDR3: GSGAQQF

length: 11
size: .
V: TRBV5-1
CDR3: ASSSDSSYGYT

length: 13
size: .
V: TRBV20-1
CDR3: SAPPGTSGRAPQY

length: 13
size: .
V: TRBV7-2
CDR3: ASGQTSGNMETQY

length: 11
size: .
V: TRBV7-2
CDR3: ASSLALIHEQF

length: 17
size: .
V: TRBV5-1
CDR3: ASRHQTTLGQGYGVTIY

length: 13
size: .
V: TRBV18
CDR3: ASSPTSGDTGELF

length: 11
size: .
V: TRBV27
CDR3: ASSLLQGDTQY

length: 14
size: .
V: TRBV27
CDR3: ASSFMGRGSLQEQY

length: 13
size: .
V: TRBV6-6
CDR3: ASRNDGGPVQPQH

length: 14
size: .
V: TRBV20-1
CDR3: SAQGLAGVGGETQY

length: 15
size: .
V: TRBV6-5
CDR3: ASSYSRQGASHEGLF

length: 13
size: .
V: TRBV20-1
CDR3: SAPRLAGGQETQY

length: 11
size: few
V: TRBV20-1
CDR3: SASAAGGYEQY

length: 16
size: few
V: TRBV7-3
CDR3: ASSLTVAGFSGANVLT

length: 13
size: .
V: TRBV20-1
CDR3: SARVGTAPKNIQY

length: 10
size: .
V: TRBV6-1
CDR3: AGKDPNSPLH

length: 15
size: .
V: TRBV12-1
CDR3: ASSLDLAGGFYNEQF

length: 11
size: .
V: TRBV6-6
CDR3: AGGKSSYNEQY

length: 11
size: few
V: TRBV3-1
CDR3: ASSQLTGNTIY

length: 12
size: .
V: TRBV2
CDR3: ASRVEATNEKLF

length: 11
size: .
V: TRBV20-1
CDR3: SASEDSVSQQY

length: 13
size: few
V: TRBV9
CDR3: ASSSRTSGSGEQF

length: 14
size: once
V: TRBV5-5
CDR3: ASSLRPGEMNTEAF

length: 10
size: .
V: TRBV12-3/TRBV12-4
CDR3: ASSSKAYEQY

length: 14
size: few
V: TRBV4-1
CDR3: ASSQERGAVQETQY

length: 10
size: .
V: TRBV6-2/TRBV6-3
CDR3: ASRSQRKEAF

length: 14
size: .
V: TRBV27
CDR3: ASSLSGGGNTGELF

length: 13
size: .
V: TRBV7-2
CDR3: ASSLEIFGTGELF

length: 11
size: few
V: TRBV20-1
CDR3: SVWKAGEGSQY

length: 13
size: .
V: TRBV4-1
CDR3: ASSQGLAGADEQF

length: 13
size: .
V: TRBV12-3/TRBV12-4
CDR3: ASSSRTGNNYGYT